The rows below give T cell receptor beta chains drawn from one sample of a study of cytomegalovirus exposure and HLA in healthy donors. Using immunoSEQ multiplex PCR, the repertoire was profiled, and TCRdb retains in-frame clones only, with some absent. The table has about 170,000 clones, roughly two thirds seen once; the top ten hold approximately 5.6%. Sequenced material: PBMCs. These receptors were obtained from a woman aged 18-29 years in good health and CMV-seropositive. Both conserved end residues are part of each CDR3. The order of the fields is CDR3 DNA, CDR3 protein, clone size, D gene, V gene, J gene. D genes are given only for firm matches. Not all rows give a size; the values are once, few, many and, for expanded clones, a class.

cdr3_nt: TGTGCCAGCAGCTTGGAACTAGCGGGGCGTCATGAGCAGTTCTTC; cdr3_aa: CASSLELAGRHEQFF; clone_size: .; d_call: TRBD2; v_call: TRBV5-4; j_call: TRBJ2-1
cdr3_nt: TGTGCCAGCAGCGTAGATCCAACAGGGGGCCAGCCCCAGCATTTT; cdr3_aa: CASSVDPTGGQPQHF; clone_size: few; d_call: TRBD1; v_call: TRBV9; j_call: TRBJ1-5
cdr3_nt: TGTGCCTGGGGGGGGAGCGGGGTCTACAATGAGCAGTTCTTC; cdr3_aa: CAWGGSGVYNEQFF; clone_size: .; d_call: TRBD2; v_call: TRBV30; j_call: TRBJ2-1
cdr3_nt: TGTGCCAGCAGCTTAGACGGTTCTGGAGGGGTGAACTATGGCTACACCTTC; cdr3_aa: CASSLDGSGGVNYGYTF; clone_size: once; d_call: .; v_call: TRBV7-3; j_call: TRBJ1-2
cdr3_nt: TGTGCCAGCTCAGCAGCGCCGGGACAGATGCCCCGGCAGTACTTC; cdr3_aa: CASSAAPGQMPRQYF; clone_size: .; d_call: TRBD1; v_call: TRBV18; j_call: TRBJ2-7
cdr3_nt: TGTGCCATCAGTGGGGGACAGGGCCCGACCACTGAAGCTTTCTTT; cdr3_aa: CAISGGQGPTTEAFF; clone_size: few; d_call: TRBD1; v_call: TRBV10-3; j_call: TRBJ1-1
cdr3_nt: TGTGCCAGCAGTGAAGACGTGGGGGGTAATTCACCCCCCCACTTT; cdr3_aa: CASSEDVGGNSPPHF; clone_size: .; d_call: .; v_call: TRBV6-4; j_call: TRBJ1-6
cdr3_nt: TGTGCCAGCAGCCAAACGCCGCGGACAGCTAATTCACCCCTCCACTTT; cdr3_aa: CASSQTPRTANSPLHF; clone_size: .; d_call: .; v_call: TRBV4-2; j_call: TRBJ1-6
cdr3_nt: TGTGCCATCAGTGATGGTAGCTCCTACAATGAGCAGTTCTTC; cdr3_aa: CAISDGSSYNEQFF; clone_size: .; d_call: .; v_call: TRBV10-3; j_call: TRBJ2-1
cdr3_nt: TGTGCCAGCAGCGTTCGGGTCAAGGGAGGCGATGAGCAGTTCTTC; cdr3_aa: CASSVRVKGGDEQFF; clone_size: .; d_call: .; v_call: TRBV9; j_call: TRBJ2-1
cdr3_nt: TGTGCCAGCAGCCGGGGACAGGGCTCGTCGAGGACTGAAGCTTTCTTT; cdr3_aa: CASSRGQGSSRTEAFF; clone_size: .; d_call: TRBD1; v_call: TRBV6-6; j_call: TRBJ1-1
cdr3_nt: TGTGCCAGTAGTATTGGTCGGAGCCCTAGCACAGATACGCAGTATTTT; cdr3_aa: CASSIGRSPSTDTQYF; clone_size: .; d_call: .; v_call: TRBV19; j_call: TRBJ2-3
cdr3_nt: TGCGCCAGCAGCTTGGCCACAGGGGGTGGCTACACCTTC; cdr3_aa: CASSLATGGGYTF; clone_size: .; d_call: TRBD1; v_call: TRBV5-1; j_call: TRBJ1-2
cdr3_nt: TGTGCCAGCAGCTTAGATCGGACAGGGGGCGAGCAGTACTTC; cdr3_aa: CASSLDRTGGEQYF; clone_size: .; d_call: TRBD1; v_call: TRBV11-2; j_call: TRBJ2-7
cdr3_nt: TGTGCCTGGAGAGGAGGCATGAACACTGAAGCTTTCTTT; cdr3_aa: CAWRGGMNTEAFF; clone_size: few; d_call: .; v_call: TRBV30; j_call: TRBJ1-1
cdr3_nt: TGTGCCAGCAGCATGGAATCCGGCCTCCAGGGGGGCTACACCTTC; cdr3_aa: CASSMESGLQGGYTF; clone_size: .; d_call: .; v_call: TRBV7-2; j_call: TRBJ1-2
cdr3_nt: TGTGCCAGCAGCCCGACGCCGGGACAGGCGAAAAAACTGTTTTTT; cdr3_aa: CASSPTPGQAKKLFF; clone_size: .; d_call: TRBD1; v_call: TRBV4-2; j_call: TRBJ1-4
cdr3_nt: TGCAGCGTTGCTCTTGGACAAGTCACAGATACGCAGTATTTT; cdr3_aa: CSVALGQVTDTQYF; clone_size: .; d_call: .; v_call: TRBV29-1; j_call: TRBJ2-3
cdr3_nt: TGTGCCAGCGGAGTTTCGCGGTCGAACACCGGGGAGCTGTTTTTT; cdr3_aa: CASGVSRSNTGELFF; clone_size: .; d_call: .; v_call: TRBV6-6; j_call: TRBJ2-2
cdr3_nt: TGTTCCAGCAGCCCTCCCGGGACACTCTACGAGCAGTACTTC; cdr3_aa: CSSSPPGTLYEQYF; clone_size: .; d_call: .; v_call: TRBV7-9; j_call: TRBJ2-7
cdr3_nt: TGTGCCAGCAGGGACAGGACCCCGGGGGAGACCCAGTACTTC; cdr3_aa: CASRDRTPGETQYF; clone_size: few; d_call: TRBD1; v_call: TRBV6-1; j_call: TRBJ2-5
cdr3_nt: TGTGCCAGCAGTGATCCCCGGGGGGACACCTATTACTCCTACGAGCAGTACTTC; cdr3_aa: CASSDPRGDTYYSYEQYF; clone_size: .; d_call: .; v_call: TRBV28; j_call: TRBJ2-7
cdr3_nt: TGTTCCAGCAGGGACACGAACACTGAAGCTTTCTTT; cdr3_aa: CSSRDTNTEAFF; clone_size: .; d_call: .; v_call: TRBV7-9; j_call: TRBJ1-1
cdr3_nt: TGTGCCAGCACCAATTGGACAGGGGGAATGTTCTACGAGCAGTACTTC; cdr3_aa: CASTNWTGGMFYEQYF; clone_size: .; d_call: TRBD1; v_call: TRBV27; j_call: TRBJ2-7
cdr3_nt: TGTGCCATCAGTGAGTCGCAAGCCTACGAGCAGTACTTC; cdr3_aa: CAISESQAYEQYF; clone_size: .; d_call: .; v_call: TRBV10-3; j_call: TRBJ2-7
cdr3_nt: TGTGCCAGCAGTGCGGACGGGGTCGCTGGCTACACCTTC; cdr3_aa: CASSADGVAGYTF; clone_size: .; d_call: .; v_call: TRBV2; j_call: TRBJ1-2
cdr3_nt: TGTGCCAGCAGCGAAGCGGGGCTCTACAATGAGCAGTTCTTC; cdr3_aa: CASSEAGLYNEQFF; clone_size: .; d_call: TRBD2; v_call: TRBV9; j_call: TRBJ2-1
cdr3_nt: TGTGCCAGCAGCTTTAACAGGGGGCGAGGAGAGACCCAGTACTTC; cdr3_aa: CASSFNRGRGETQYF; clone_size: once; d_call: TRBD1; v_call: TRBV5-6; j_call: TRBJ2-5
cdr3_nt: TGTGCCTGGAGTAGCGGGGCGGGGGAGCAGTACTTC; cdr3_aa: CAWSSGAGEQYF; clone_size: .; d_call: TRBD2; v_call: TRBV30; j_call: TRBJ2-7
cdr3_nt: TGTGCCAGCAGTGGGTTAGCGGGGGTTGGGGAGCAGTACTTC; cdr3_aa: CASSGLAGVGEQYF; clone_size: .; d_call: TRBD2; v_call: TRBV6-1; j_call: TRBJ2-5
cdr3_nt: TGTGCCAGCAGCCCAGGACAGGGGGCGAATCAGCCCCAGCATTTT; cdr3_aa: CASSPGQGANQPQHF; clone_size: few; d_call: TRBD1; v_call: TRBV2; j_call: TRBJ1-5
cdr3_nt: TGTGCCAGCAGCTTCACTGCCAATCAGCCCCAGCATTTT; cdr3_aa: CASSFTANQPQHF; clone_size: once; d_call: .; v_call: TRBV7-2; j_call: TRBJ1-5
cdr3_nt: TGTGCCAGCAGCTTAGGGGGGGAGGGGACCCAGTACTTC; cdr3_aa: CASSLGGEGTQYF; clone_size: .; d_call: TRBD2; v_call: TRBV7-8; j_call: TRBJ2-5
cdr3_nt: TGCAGCGTTGCGGGGGGCGGGGGCAATCAGCCCCAGCATTTT; cdr3_aa: CSVAGGGGNQPQHF; clone_size: .; d_call: .; v_call: TRBV29-1; j_call: TRBJ1-5
cdr3_nt: TGTGCCAGCAGTCCAAGCCCCGGGAGTTACGAGCAGTACTTC; cdr3_aa: CASSPSPGSYEQYF; clone_size: few; d_call: .; v_call: TRBV27; j_call: TRBJ2-7
cdr3_nt: TGTGCCAGCAGCCCCGACAGGGGAGACATTCAGTACTTC; cdr3_aa: CASSPDRGDIQYF; clone_size: .; d_call: TRBD1; v_call: TRBV14; j_call: TRBJ2-4
cdr3_nt: TGTGCCAGCAGCGGGCAGGGGGTGAATCAGCCCCAGCATTTT; cdr3_aa: CASSGQGVNQPQHF; clone_size: .; d_call: TRBD1; v_call: TRBV2; j_call: TRBJ1-5
cdr3_nt: TGTGCCTGGAGTGCCCCCTACGCTGCGGGGGGCGGCTACAATGAGCAGTTCTTC; cdr3_aa: CAWSAPYAAGGGYNEQFF; clone_size: once; d_call: TRBD2; v_call: TRBV30; j_call: TRBJ2-1
cdr3_nt: TGTGCCAGCAGCCAGGGGAACTCACCCCTCCACTTT; cdr3_aa: CASSQGNSPLHF; clone_size: .; d_call: .; v_call: TRBV5-6; j_call: TRBJ1-6
cdr3_nt: TGTTCCAGCAGCCGGACAGGGGGCACTGAAGCTTTCTTT; cdr3_aa: CSSSRTGGTEAFF; clone_size: .; d_call: TRBD1; v_call: TRBV7-9; j_call: TRBJ1-1
cdr3_nt: TGTGCCAGCAGCCCCCCCGGGGAAAAACTGTTTTTT; cdr3_aa: CASSPPGEKLFF; clone_size: .; d_call: .; v_call: TRBV7-6; j_call: TRBJ1-4
cdr3_nt: TGTGCCAGCAGTTCGGTCCGGACAGATACGCAGTATTTT; cdr3_aa: CASSSVRTDTQYF; clone_size: .; d_call: .; v_call: TRBV7-6; j_call: TRBJ2-3
cdr3_nt: TGTGCCAGCAGCCAAGATTTAGATCAGCCCCAGCATTTT; cdr3_aa: CASSQDLDQPQHF; clone_size: .; d_call: .; v_call: TRBV4-2; j_call: TRBJ1-5
cdr3_nt: TGTGCCAGCAGCGTAGCTGGGGACAGGGGAGGAGATACGCAGTATTTT; cdr3_aa: CASSVAGDRGGDTQYF; clone_size: once; d_call: TRBD1; v_call: TRBV9; j_call: TRBJ2-3
cdr3_nt: TGCGCCAGCAGCTTGGAGGGGGTTGGAGAAAAACTGTTTTTT; cdr3_aa: CASSLEGVGEKLFF; clone_size: .; d_call: .; v_call: TRBV5-1; j_call: TRBJ1-4
cdr3_nt: TGCGCCAGCAGCGCCGGGACAGGGGGCTACAATGAGCAGTTCTTC; cdr3_aa: CASSAGTGGYNEQFF; clone_size: .; d_call: TRBD1; v_call: TRBV5-1; j_call: TRBJ2-1
cdr3_nt: TGCAGCGTGCGGGACAGGCGATTTAACTATGGCTACACCTTC; cdr3_aa: CSVRDRRFNYGYTF; clone_size: .; d_call: TRBD1; v_call: TRBV29-1; j_call: TRBJ1-2